The clone carrying this TCR beta chain was counted a single time. What it binds is not known. These data are taken from a study of T cell responses to AZD1222 COVID-19 vaccine. Study in general: Second doses at about 4 or about 12 weeks were pooled.

Study-wide results and caveats: The study found vaccine-associated CD4 TCRs spanning spike, dominant at 160-218 and 743-854. Scientists sampled the repertoires only once the peak T cell response had passed.

Repertoires were generated with immunoSEQ multiplex PCR, while TCRdb's copy carries only in-frame clones and drops some. The sample consists of about 100,000 clones, about 93% of them appearing once. The ends lost 0 bases at V and 7 bases at J; junction bases unmatched: 14. The CDR3 has 19 amino acids. The germline gives CDR1 SGDLS, CDR2 YYNGEE. This rearrangement joins TRBV9 to TRBJ2-2, with 11 bases that match TRBD2. The starting material was peripheral blood, obtained on day 0 of AZD1222 vaccination. The receptor was isolated from an adult in good health. The CDR3 DNA reads as TGTGCCAGCAGCGTAGCTACGGGACTAGCGGCGACCCGGGACGGGGAGCTGTTTTTT. Translating it yields CASSVATGLAATRDGELFF.